This passage covers 6 T cell receptor beta chains from one sample sequenced in a study of identical twins. MiXCR was run by TCRdb on the 5' RACE reads, yielding one entry per CDR3 protein. The repertoire holds roughly 700,000 distinct CDR3 sequences, with 8.6% as singletons. The same sample was also studied in work on yellow fever vaccine responses in identical twins.

The sequencing sample was made of PBMCs. The receptors originated from a woman younger than 30 in good health.

This clonotype was seen many times. The chain couples TRBV7-9 to TRBJ1-2; TRBD1 might be the D (6 bases). V was cut by 0 bases and J by 6 bases, with 8 bases left in between. Germline V lookup: CDR1 SEHNR, CDR2 FQNEAQ (reference sequence). The CDR3 has 13 amino acids. CDR3 sequence reads: CASSLAGGHGYTF. The DNA for the CDR3 is TGTGCCAGCAGCTTAGCTGGGGGCCATGGCTACACCTTC.

This chain uses TRBV6-5 with TRBJ1-1, with a tentative D call TRBD1 (6 bases). Trimming left V 2 bases short and J 4 bases short, with 17 bases between. Germline-derived CDR1 and CDR2 are MNHEY and SVGAGI. This CDR3 contains 16 residues. In DNA form, the CDR3 reads TGTGCCAGCAGTTACCCCAGGACAGAGGGAGGCACTGAAGCTTTCTTT. Its protein is CASSYPRTEGGTEAFF.

This clonotype was found a few times. The gene calls are TRBV7-9 and TRBJ2-2; D gene unclear. The CDR3 covers 16 residues. With 1 base removed from V and 4 bases from J, the gap between germline ends came to 13 bases. CDR1 is SEHNR, CDR2 FQNEAQ, per germline (reference sequence). Here the CDR3 DNA reads TGTGCCAGCAGCTTAGAGGCCCTGATGGGCACCGGGGAGCTGTTTTTT. Translating it yields CASSLEALMGTGELFF.

This clonotype was seen at least ten times. J is TRBJ2-1 and V is TRBV20-1; 9 bases fit TRBD2. The V and J ends lost 4 bases and 0 bases, in that order; junction bases with no gene match: 1. In germline, CDR1 is DFQATT, CDR2 SNEGSKA (reference sequence). The CDR3 contains 14 residues. The CDR3 coding sequence is TGCAGTGCTAAAGCGGGGGGCTCCTACAATGAGCAGTTCTTC. Translation: CSAKAGGSYNEQFF.

The sample holds a few counts of this clonotype. This chain links TRBV18 with TRBJ2-7, with a possible D match to TRBD2 (7 bases). Trimming stripped 5 bases from V and 6 bases from J, with 20 bases between. The germline V gene has CDR1 KGHSH and CDR2 LQKENI. This CDR3 is built from 15 residues. The CDR3 reads CASSTQGGGFVEQYF. The DNA for the CDR3 is TGTGCCAGCTCAACACAGGGAGGGGGGTTCGTCGAGCAGTACTTC.

This clonotype turned up a few times. The rearrangement uses TRBV20-1 and TRBJ2-5; D gene uncertain. Germline-derived CDR1 and CDR2 are DFQATT and SNEGSKA (reference sequence). This CDR3 has 13 amino acids. V lost 2 bases and J lost 3, with 10 bases in between. The CDR3 sequence is CSARLGIKETQYF. CDR3 sequence (DNA): TGCAGTGCTAGACTAGGAATAAAAGAGACCCAGTACTTC.